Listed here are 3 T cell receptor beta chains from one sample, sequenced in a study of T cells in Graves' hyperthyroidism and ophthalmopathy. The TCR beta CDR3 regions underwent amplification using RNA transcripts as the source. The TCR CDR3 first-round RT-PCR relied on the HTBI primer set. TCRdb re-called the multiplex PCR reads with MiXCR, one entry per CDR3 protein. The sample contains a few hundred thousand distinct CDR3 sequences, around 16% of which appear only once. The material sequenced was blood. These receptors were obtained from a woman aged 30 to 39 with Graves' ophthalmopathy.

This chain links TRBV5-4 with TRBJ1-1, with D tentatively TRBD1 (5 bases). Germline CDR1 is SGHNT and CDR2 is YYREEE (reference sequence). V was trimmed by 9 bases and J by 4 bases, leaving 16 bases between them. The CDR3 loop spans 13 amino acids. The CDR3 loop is CATQIGGGTEAFF. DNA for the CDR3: TGTGCCACCCAAATCGGGGGTGGCACTGAAGCTTTCTTT.

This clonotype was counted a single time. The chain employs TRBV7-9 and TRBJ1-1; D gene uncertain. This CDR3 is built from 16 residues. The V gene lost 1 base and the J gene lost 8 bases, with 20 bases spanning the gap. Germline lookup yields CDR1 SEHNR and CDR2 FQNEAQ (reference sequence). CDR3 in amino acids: CASSLVIPPFSLEAFF. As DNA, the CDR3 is TGTGCCAGCAGCTTAGTGATCCCCCCTTTCAGCCTCGAAGCTTTCTTT.

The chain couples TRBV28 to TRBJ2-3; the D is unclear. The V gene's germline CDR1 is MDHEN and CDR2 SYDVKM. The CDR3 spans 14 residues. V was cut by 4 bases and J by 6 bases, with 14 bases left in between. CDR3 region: CASSSRRSQDTQYF. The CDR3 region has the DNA TGTGCCAGCAGTTCGAGGCGGAGCCAGGATACGCAGTATTTT.